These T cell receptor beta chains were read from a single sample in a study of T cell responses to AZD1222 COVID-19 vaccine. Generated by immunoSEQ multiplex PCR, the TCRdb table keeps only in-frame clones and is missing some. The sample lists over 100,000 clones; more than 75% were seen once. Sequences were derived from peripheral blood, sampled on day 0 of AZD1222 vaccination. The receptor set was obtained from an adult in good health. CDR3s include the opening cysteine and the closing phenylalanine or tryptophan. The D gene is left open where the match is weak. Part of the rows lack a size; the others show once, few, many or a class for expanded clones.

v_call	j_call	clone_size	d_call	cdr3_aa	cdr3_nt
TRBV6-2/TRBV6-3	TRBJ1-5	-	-	CASSWGYNQPQHF	TGTGCCAGCAGCTGGGGCTATAATCAGCCCCAGCATTTT
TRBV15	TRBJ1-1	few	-	CATSSRKSREAFF	TGTGCCACCAGCAGCCGAAAGAGCCGAGAAGCTTTCTTT
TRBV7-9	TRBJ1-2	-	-	CASSLLQGWGYTF	TGTGCCAGCAGCTTATTACAGGGTTGGGGCTACACCTTC
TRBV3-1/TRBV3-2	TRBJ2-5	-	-	CASSQVNGRETQYF	TGTGCCAGCAGCCAAGTAAATGGGCGGGAGACCCAGTACTTC
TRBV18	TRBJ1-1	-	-	CASSPPLGRNTEAFF	TGTGCCAGCTCACCACCTTTGGGCAGGAACACTGAAGCTTTCTTT
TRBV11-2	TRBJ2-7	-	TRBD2	CASSIRLAGNYEQYF	TGTGCCAGCAGCATCCGGCTAGCGGGGAACTACGAGCAGTACTTC
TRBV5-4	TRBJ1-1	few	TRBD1	CASSTGTGNTEAFF	TGTGCCAGCAGCACCGGGACAGGGAACACTGAAGCTTTCTTT
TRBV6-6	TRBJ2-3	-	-	CASSRGLGPSSTDTQYF	TGTGCCAGCAGTCGCGGATTGGGACCCTCTAGCACAGATACGCAGTATTTT
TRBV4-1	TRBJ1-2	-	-	CASSHRTAERVYGYTF	TGCGCCAGCAGCCATAGGACAGCCGAAAGGGTCTATGGCTACACCTTC
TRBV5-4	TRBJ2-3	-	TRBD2	CASRAKAGPGADTQYF	TGTGCCAGCAGGGCCAAAGCGGGACCTGGCGCAGATACGCAGTATTTT
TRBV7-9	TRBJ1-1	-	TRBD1	CASSYDRATEAFF	TGTGCCAGCAGCTATGACAGGGCGACTGAAGCTTTCTTT